One sample yielded the 11 T cell receptor beta chains listed below, sequenced in a study of cytomegalovirus exposure and HLA in healthy donors. The PCR ran on 60 Vbeta and 13 Jbeta primers. This table comes from immunoSEQ multiplex PCR, and its TCRdb copy is limited to in-frame clones, with some not included. The data show approximately 97,000 clones, 80% to 85% seen once. Sequencing was done on a sample of PBMCs. Every receptor here comes from a woman between 70 and 85 years old in good health and CMV-seropositive.

This clone was found a few times. The gene calls are TRBV5-4 and TRBJ1-4; a weak D match, TRBD1 (5 bases). Trimming took 5 bases from V and 4 from J, leaving 9 bases between them. The CDR3 runs to 13 residues. Germline V gives CDR1 SGHNT, CDR2 YYREEE (reference sequence). CDR3 nucleotides: TGTGCCAGCAGTAACAGGCTTAATGAAAAACTGTTTTTT. Translated, it gives CASSNRLNEKLFF.

The gene calls are TRBV4-1 and TRBJ2-1; D might be TRBD1 (6 bases). In germline, CDR1 is MGHRA, CDR2 YSYEKL. The germline V and J ends were trimmed by 0 bases and 5 bases, with 20 bases remaining between them. There are 18 residues in the CDR3. The chain's CDR3 is CASSQDVGGIREHNEQFF. CDR3 bases: TGCGCCAGCAGCCAAGATGTAGGGGGAATAAGGGAACACAATGAGCAGTTCTTC.

The chain combines TRBV27 with TRBJ2-7; possibly TRBD2 for D (6 bases). Germline CDR1 is MNHEY and CDR2 is SMNVEV (reference sequence). The CDR3 covers 17 residues. Trimming pared 0 bases from V and 4 bases from J, leaving 19 bases between. The CDR3 here is CASSLSPPPGGKYEQYF. For the CDR3, the DNA is TGTGCCAGCAGTTTATCCCCACCCCCCGGCGGGAAATACGAGCAGTACTTC.

This CDR3 is CASSASLGGNIQYF. The CDR3 nucleotides read TGTGCCAGCAGCGCCTCCCTCGGGGGAAACATTCAGTACTTC. The V call is TRBV7-2, the J call TRBJ2-4; D possibly corresponds to TRBD2 (6 bases). From germline, CDR1 is SGHTA and CDR2 FQGNSA. V was shortened by 5 bases and J by 6 bases, with 14 bases between the two germline ends. The CDR3 has 14 amino acids.

V gene TRBV7-2 combines with J gene TRBJ2-5; TRBD1 might be the D (6 bases). CDR3 length equals 14 residues. V was cut by 8 bases and J by 4 bases, with 17 bases left in between. The germline V gene has CDR1 SGHTA and CDR2 FQGNSA. The CDR3 region is CASARGGNPETQYF. The CDR3 DNA sequence: TGTGCCAGCGCCAGGGGCGGAAACCCAGAGACCCAGTACTTC.

The J gene is TRBJ2-3, the V gene TRBV11-3; D perhaps matches TRBD1 (5 bases). The CDR3 length is 14 residues. The germline gives CDR1 SGHNT, CDR2 YENEEA. The V end lost 1 base, the J end lost 0 bases, and 5 bases lay between the germline ends. The CDR3 reads CASSLGGSTDTQYF. The CDR3 nucleotides read TGTGCCAGCAGCTTAGGGGGCAGCACAGATACGCAGTATTTT.

The V and J genes are TRBV19 and TRBJ2-2, with no clear D. V was trimmed by 5 bases and J by 0 bases, leaving 7 bases between them. The CDR3 spans 14 residues. Germline loops: CDR1 LNHDA, CDR2 SQIVND (reference sequence). The CDR3 bases are TGTGCCAGTAGTCCCCGGGCGAACACCGGGGAGCTGTTTTTT. As protein: CASSPRANTGELFF.

V and J are TRBV7-2 and TRBJ2-1; tentatively, D is TRBD2 (6 bases). This CDR3 region has 15 residues. CDR1 and CDR2 from the germline V gene are SGHTA and FQGNSA. V was shortened by 5 bases and J by 5 bases, with 16 bases between the two germline ends. CDR3 in amino acids: CASSQNAGFNNEQFF. CDR3 bases: TGTGCCAGCAGCCAGAACGCGGGGTTCAACAATGAGCAGTTCTTC.

CDR3 sequence: CASSPTRTYNEQFF. In nucleotides, the CDR3 is TGTGCCAGCAGCCCGACTAGGACCTACAATGAGCAGTTCTTC. The V call is TRBV7-9, the J call TRBJ2-1; weak D call: TRBD2 (6 bases). Trimming took off 5 bases at V and 2 bases at J, with 10 bases between the two ends. Germline CDR1 SEHNR, CDR2 FQNEAQ (reference sequence). The CDR3 spans 14 residues.

V and J are TRBV12-5 and TRBJ1-2, with 8 bases matching TRBD1. The CDR3 totals 15 residues. Germline CDR1 and CDR2: LGHNT and FRNRAP. The junction had 6 bases not matched to a gene; V was cut back by 6 bases and J by 0 bases. CDR3 sequence: CASGLDRGTNYGYTF. In DNA, the CDR3 is TGTGCTAGTGGCCTTGACAGGGGTACTAACTATGGCTACACCTTC.

V and J are TRBV5-1 and TRBJ2-1, with 9 bases identical to TRBD2. This CDR3 is built from 15 residues. Germline V gene sequence: CDR1 SGHRS, CDR2 YFSETQ. After removal of 0 bases from V and 7 bases from J, the junction contained 5 bases not matched to a gene. Here the CDR3 DNA reads TGCGCCAGCAGCTTGGTCGGCGGGAGGGAAAATGAGCAGTTCTTC. It yields the protein CASSLVGGRENEQFF.